This T cell receptor beta chain emerged from a study of blood T cell repertoires in COVID-19. This clone was observed a single time. This CDR3 has 13 residues. Germline V gene data show CDR1 as MGHRA and CDR2 as YSYEKL. V was clipped by 0 bases and J by 4 bases, with 5 bases between them. Some clones are missing from TCRdb's copy, which holds only in-frame ones; the method was immunoSEQ multiplex PCR. The table records around 320,000 clones, more than 85% of them present only once. The sample was PBMCs or T cells enriched from blood (not recorded which). The chain carries TRBV4-1 and TRBJ2-3, with D possibly being TRBD1 (5 bases). The sequence was obtained from a woman in her 30s who had been exposed to COVID-19. Here the CDR3 DNA reads TGCGCCAGCAGCCAAGAAGGGGCAGATACGCAGTATTTT. Its translation is CASSQEGADTQYF.